The source of this T cell receptor beta chain is a study of PD-L1 blockade in urothelial cancer. Study information: Blood-derived samples held a median roughly 140,000 T cells.

Synthetically made TCR analog templates were put into each PCR as spikes. Libraries were prepared by immunoSEQ multiplex PCR; TCRdb keeps only in-frame clonotypes and omits some of them. Of about 76,000 clones in the sample, 85% to 95% were seen once. V lost 5 bases and J lost 9, with 13 bases in between. This CDR3 comprises 12 residues. Germline assignment: CDR1 SGHAT and CDR2 FQNNGV. Time point here: peripheral blood 6 weeks after treatment start. Patients had locally advanced or metastatic urothelial carcinoma. Sample contribution per patient ranged from 1 to 8, covering pretreatment and on-treatment.

The sequence came from a woman of 80 years or more with urothelial cancer. The J gene is TRBJ1-1, the V gene TRBV11-2; no definite D call. Sequencing used PBMCs, obtained around atezolizumab (anti-PD-L1) treatment. CDR3 residues: CASSLMTRKAFF. The CDR3 region has the DNA TGTGCCAGCAGCCTTATGACAAGGAAAGCTTTCTTT.